This TCR beta chain is drawn from a study of blood T cell repertoires in COVID-19. About the study: Collection of acute and convalescent COVID-19 samples took place in the United States, Italy and Spain. The analysed material was cDNA or gDNA that came from T cells, B-cell-depleted T cells, or PBMCs.

This clone appeared a few times. Clones were sequenced by immunoSEQ multiplex PCR, and TCRdb holds only the in-frame ones, with some missing. The sample consists of 200,000 to 250,000 clones, about 88% of them appearing once. Trimming pared 5 bases from V and 0 bases from J, leaving 11 bases between. The CDR3 consists of 14 residues. The germline gives CDR1 SEHNR, CDR2 FQNEAQ (reference sequence). The chain couples TRBV7-9 to TRBJ2-7, with D possibly TRBD2 on 5 matching bases. The receptor's source is a middle-aged woman who had recovered from COVID-19. Sequencing input: peripheral blood. The CDR3 sequence: CASSVGLVSYEQYF. The CDR3 DNA reads TGTGCCAGCAGCGTAGGACTTGTCTCCTACGAGCAGTACTTC.